This entry concerns a single TCR beta chain. This sample is drawn from a study of blood T cell repertoires in COVID-19. Some clones are missing from TCRdb's copy, which holds only in-frame ones; the method was immunoSEQ multiplex PCR. The sample records 150,000 to 200,000 clones, about 90% being singletons. Germline V gives CDR1 LGHNA, CDR2 YSLEER. The CDR3 contains 15 residues. Germline trimming cut 1 base from V and 7 bases from J; bases unmatched to any gene: 8. Source material: PBMCs or T cells enriched from blood (not recorded which). The rearrangement links TRBV4-3 to TRBJ1-2, with 8 nucleotides matching TRBD1. The source of this sequence is a woman in her twenties or thirties who had recovered from COVID-19. The DNA for the CDR3 is TGCGCCAGCAGCCAAGCGGACAGGGAGGCTAGTGGCTACACCTTC. Protein sequence: CASSQADREASGYTF.